This T cell receptor (beta chain) was sequenced for a study of Ad26.COV2.S vaccination and SARS-CoV-2 variants (dated by TCRdb to the early 2020s). The study in broad terms: The specificity and breadth of SARS-CoV-2-reactive T cell receptors after Ad26.COV2.S vaccination were assessed by TCRbeta repertoire sequencing. A total of 32 samples were included in the TCR-sequenced set, comprising about 20 Ad26.COV2.S vaccine recipients, 5 placebo recipients and 8 SARS-CoV-2 convalescent individuals. General study outcomes and caveats: Vaccine and placebo recipients had comparable non-spike TCR breadth, which fits with the vaccine containing only spike. According to the authors, total T cell responses may have been underestimated by the TCR breadth and depth analyses. Substantial breadth of spike-specific CD8+ and CD4+ T cell responses was reported after vaccination. Ad26.COV2.S recipients had higher spike-specific TCR breadth than placebo recipients (P = 0.0014).

The V and J ends are trimmed by 6 bases and 3 bases, leaving 9 bases between them. In the germline V gene (reference sequence), CDR1 corresponds to SEHNR and CDR2 to FQNEAQ. Inclusive of the bounding cysteine and phenylalanine, the CDR3 is 12 residues long. The read is trimmed to its CDR3 DNA, 36 bases read in frame from base 1. On this clone itself: Its antigen is currently not known. Base-call qualities are not available, and no considerably larger clone is one nucleotide away.

The immunoSEQ Assay was used to sequence TCRbeta CDR3 regions. After extraction, genomic DNA underwent amplification by bias-controlled multiplex PCR, followed by high-throughput sequencing. The source study handled its data this way. To quantify the absolute abundance of every unique TCRbeta CDR3 region, sequences were collapsed and filtered. T cell fraction was estimated by normalizing TCRbeta template counts to usable DNA, with usable DNA measured through amplification of reference genes found in all nucleated cells. Repertoire TCRs were annotated as SARS-CoV-2-specific by exact matching of V gene, CDR3 amino acid sequence and J gene to a known reactive TCR set. The reference SARS-CoV-2 TCR set was derived from MIRA and filtered for enrichment in COVID-19-positive ImmuneCODE repertoires, a step that removed public or cross-reactive TCRs. Drawing on the MIRA antigens, annotated TCRs were analysed further at the level of specific ORF or position within ORF. Depth was the summed frequency of annotated unique rearrangements, while breadth was defined as annotated unique rearrangements over total unique productive rearrangements. TCR breadth was compared between groups using two-sided Wilcoxon rank-sum tests. What TCRdb holds here is the immuneACCESS table cut down to in-frame rearrangements. Part of the clones is not present; checked against another copy, under half of the missing clones reflect an unresolved V gene, and the others are unexplained. The V and J calls and clone size come from that table; D and trimming were worked out from the DNA. The sample table shows 85,000 to 95,000 clones, and 82% are seen once. Of the sample, approximately 15% falls within the top ten clones.

The time point label for this specimen denotes: individuals recovered from natural SARS-CoV-2 infection. The chain is assembled from TRBV7-9 and TRBJ2-7, with a tentative D gene TRBD2 over 5 matching bases. The source is a human donor who had recovered from COVID-19. Specimen: peripheral blood, collected after recovery from COVID-19. The CDR3 here reads CASRREGYEQYF. Here is the DNA: TGTGCCAGCAGGCGCGAGGGCTACGAGCAGTACTTC. Supplemented by the reference TRBV7-9 and TRBJ2-7 proteins around the CDR3, the complete variable domain is DTGVSQNPRHKITKRGQNVTFRCDPISEHNRLYWYRQTLGQGPEFLTYFQNEAQLEKSRLLSDRFSAERPKGSFSTLEIQRTEQGDSAMYLCASRREGYEQYFGPGTRLTVT.